In its sample, the clone carrying this T cell receptor (beta chain) was seen a few times. The data were obtained in a study of T cell responses to AZD1222 COVID-19 vaccine. Study-wide background: Second-dose recipients at about 4 or about 12 weeks were treated as one pooled group.

Measured with immunoSEQ multiplex PCR; TCRdb has only the in-frame clones, and not every one. The sample carries about 130,000 clones, 84% recorded once. CDR1 MNHEY and CDR2 SVGAGI come from the germline V gene. The V end lost 6 bases, the J end lost 0 bases, and 12 bases lay between the germline ends. This CDR3 is 15 amino acids long. The input for sequencing was peripheral blood, taken on day 0 of AZD1222 vaccination. This receptor was identified in an adult in good health. V is TRBV6-5 and J is TRBJ1-3; tentatively, D is TRBD1 (6 bases). CDR3 amino acids: CASRRQESSGNTIYF. CDR3 bases: TGTGCCAGCAGAAGACAGGAGAGCTCTGGAAACACCATATATTTT.